These 14 T cell receptor beta chains were all obtained from the same sample, sequenced in a study of neurological immune-mediated disorders. Using its own MiXCR run on the 5' RACE reads, TCRdb lists one record per CDR3 protein. The sample holds 45,000 to 65,000 distinct CDR3 sequences; approximately 4% are singletons and the top ten take approximately 2.9%. The sample was PBMCs. These TCRs come from a man aged 50-60 years with multiple sclerosis.

This clonotype was seen at least ten times. This sequence joins TRBV6-6 and TRBJ1-4, with TRBD1 matching 8 bases. Germline lookup yields CDR1 MNHNY and CDR2 SVGAGI (reference sequence). CDR3 length: 15 amino acids. V was clipped by 7 bases and J by 6 bases; unmatched bases: 10. The DNA for the CDR3 is TGTGCCAGCACTCTATTCGACAGGGGTCATGAAAAACTGTTTTTT. This translates into CASTLFDRGHEKLFF.

This clonotype has ten or more counts. The chain links TRBV7-2 to TRBJ2-1; a possible D gene is TRBD2 (5 bases). Deletions cut 1 base from V and 8 bases from J, with 9 bases between. Germline loops: CDR1 SGHTA, CDR2 FQGNSA. This CDR3 has 13 residues. The CDR3 coding sequence is TGTGCCAGCAGCTTAGTCCTAGCCGATGAGCAGTTCTTC. It codes for CASSLVLADEQFF.

This clonotype was seen a handful of times. The rearrangement links TRBV7-8 to TRBJ1-3; D might be TRBD1 (6 bases). The CDR3 covers 14 residues. Germline assignment: CDR1 SGHVS and CDR2 FQNEAQ. V dropped 1 base and J dropped 2 bases, with 6 bases sitting between them. DNA of the CDR3: TGTGCCAGCAGCTTAGGGGGGCCTGGAAACACCATATATTTT. This sequence encodes CASSLGGPGNTIYF.

This clonotype was seen at least ten times. This chain joins TRBV12-3 or TRBV12-4 and TRBJ2-7; D gene unclear. Deletions cut 2 bases from V and 3 bases from J, with 14 bases between. CDR3 size: 15 residues. The DNA for the CDR3 is TGTGCCAGCAGTTTAACTCCCCTCACGTACTACGAGCAGTACTTC. Translating gives CASSLTPLTYYEQYF.

This clonotype was seen more than once but under ten times. V gene TRBV29-1 combines with J gene TRBJ2-2, with D possibly TRBD1 on 6 matching bases. Germline CDR1 is SQVTM and CDR2 is ANQGSEA. The CDR3 sequence is 12 residues long. V lost 6 bases to trimming and J lost 6 bases, with 11 bases between them. The CDR3 spells CSVPQGPGELFF. CDR3 coding DNA: TGCAGCGTACCACAGGGACCCGGGGAGCTGTTTTTT.

This clonotype showed up just a few times. V usage is TRBV28 and J usage is TRBJ1-2, with 8 bases matching TRBD1. The J segment lost 5 bases and the V segment lost 6 bases, leaving 8 bases of the junction unmatched. CDR3 length equals 14 residues. Germline lookup yields CDR1 MDHEN and CDR2 SYDVKM. Written as DNA, the CDR3 is TGTGCCAGCAGCGGGGCAGGGGGCGCGTATGGCTACACCTTC. It encodes CASSGAGGAYGYTF.

This clonotype was found many times. This chain joins TRBV20-1 and TRBJ1-5, with D possibly being TRBD1 (6 bases). V lost 5 bases to trimming and J lost 2 bases, with 19 bases between them. CDR3 length: 16 residues. CDR1 and CDR2 (germline): DFQATT, SNEGSKA (reference sequence). The DNA of the CDR3 is TGCAGTGCTCAAAAGACGGGGGCGCGGGGCAATCAGCCCCAGCATTTT. Amino acids: CSAQKTGARGNQPQHF.

This clonotype has a count of ten or more. This chain joins TRBV7-8 and TRBJ2-5; a weak D match, TRBD1 (6 bases). Trimming shortened V by 1 base and J by 4 bases, and 13 bases separated the two germline ends. The CDR3 loop spans 15 amino acids. Germline CDR1 reads SGHVS; CDR2 reads FQNEAQ. For the CDR3, the DNA is TGTGCCAGCAGCTTAGACACAGGGATCAGAGAGACCCAGTACTTC. It specifies CASSLDTGIRETQYF.

This clonotype was detected ten times or more. The rearrangement links TRBV15 to TRBJ2-7, with TRBD1 identical over 9 bases. The J segment lost 0 bases and the V segment lost 1 base, leaving 4 bases of the junction unmatched. This CDR3 is built from 16 residues. Looked up from germline, CDR1 is LNHNV and CDR2 is YYDKDF (reference sequence). The CDR3 DNA reads as TGTGCCACCAGCAGAGTTCAGACAGGGGGCTCCTACGAGCAGTACTTC. It encodes CATSRVQTGGSYEQYF.

Ten or more counts support this clonotype. The V and J genes are TRBV14 and TRBJ2-1; perhaps D is TRBD1 or TRBD2 (6 bases each). CDR1 is SGHDN, CDR2 FVKESK, per germline. The CDR3 length is 12 residues. Trimming removed 4 bases at V and 12 bases at J, with 13 bases between. The chain's CDR3 is CASSRGAGGQFF. The DNA of the CDR3 is TGTGCCAGCAGCCGGGGGGCCGGGGGGCAGTTCTTC.

This clonotype was recorded many times. The V and J genes are TRBV29-1 and TRBJ1-1; D gene uncertain. The ends were cut back, 4 bases at V and 1 base at J, with 10 bases in the middle. The V gene's germline CDR1 is SQVTM and CDR2 ANQGSEA. The CDR3 is 13 residues long. The DNA for the CDR3 is TGCAGCGTTGGGCAGGCAGAGAACACTGAAGCTTTCTTT. It specifies CSVGQAENTEAFF.

Ten or more counts support this clonotype. The chain carries TRBV5-1 and TRBJ1-3, with D possibly TRBD1 on 5 matching bases. The length of the CDR3 is 17 residues. Germline CDR1 and CDR2: SGHRS and YFSETQ. V was trimmed by 1 base and J by 0 bases, leaving 14 bases between them. CDR3 sequence reads: CASSLFGDASSGNTIYF. DNA for the CDR3: TGCGCCAGCAGCTTGTTTGGGGACGCCAGCTCTGGAAACACCATATATTTT.

This clonotype has a handful of counts. The rearrangement uses TRBV14 and TRBJ2-7; 9 bases are a match to TRBD1. Germline-derived CDR1 and CDR2 are SGHDN and FVKESK. Trimming at V came to 4 bases and at J to 0 bases, leaving 10 bases not matched to a gene. The CDR3 has 17 residues. The CDR3 sequence is CASSPPGQGRSSYEQYF. The CDR3 region has the DNA TGTGCCAGCAGCCCCCCGGGACAGGGACGTAGCTCCTACGAGCAGTACTTC.

This clonotype appeared many times. This chain connects TRBV5-1 to TRBJ2-2; D is ambiguous. V gave up 1 base and J gave up 1 base, with 5 bases separating them. Germline lookup yields CDR1 SGHRS and CDR2 YFSETQ. This CDR3 spans 14 amino acids. CDR3 DNA: TGCGCCAGCAGCTTGTTTGAGAACACCGGGGAGCTGTTTTTT. This encodes CASSLFENTGELFF. Filled out from reference TRBV5-1 and TRBJ2-2, the complete variable domain reads KAGVTQTPRYLIKTRGQQVTLSCSPISGHRSVSWYQQTPGQGLQFLFEYFSETQRNKGNFPGRFSGRQFSNSRSEMNVSTLELGDSALYLCASSLFENTGELFFGEGSRLTVL.